This T cell receptor (beta chain) was sequenced in a study of blood T cell repertoires in COVID-19. Study-wide context: Sites in the United States, Italy and Spain provided acute and convalescent COVID-19 samples. PBMCs, B-cell-depleted T cells, or T cells were the source of the cDNA or gDNA that made up the material.

This CDR3 spans 16 amino acids. The V and J ends lost 4 bases and 9 bases, in that order; junction bases with no gene match: 16. Germline assignment: CDR1 SGHRS and CDR2 YFSETQ. Per the original methods: Cell counts per sample came from amplifying reference gene primers. Sequencing was performed with immunoSEQ multiplex PCR; in TCRdb, only in-frame clones are kept and a portion is missing. The D gene and trimming were derived from the DNA, and the V and J assignments and clone size from that table. The sample lists around 260,000 clones, less than 85% occurring once. The chain links TRBV5-1 to TRBJ2-1; 7 nucleotides line up with TRBD1. The clonotype comes from a man between 60 and 75 years old who had recovered from COVID-19. Sequences were obtained from peripheral blood. The CDR3 spells CASSDEGGQYGVEQFF. CDR3 bases: TGCGCCAGCAGCGACGAAGGGGGCCAATACGGGGTTGAGCAGTTCTTC.